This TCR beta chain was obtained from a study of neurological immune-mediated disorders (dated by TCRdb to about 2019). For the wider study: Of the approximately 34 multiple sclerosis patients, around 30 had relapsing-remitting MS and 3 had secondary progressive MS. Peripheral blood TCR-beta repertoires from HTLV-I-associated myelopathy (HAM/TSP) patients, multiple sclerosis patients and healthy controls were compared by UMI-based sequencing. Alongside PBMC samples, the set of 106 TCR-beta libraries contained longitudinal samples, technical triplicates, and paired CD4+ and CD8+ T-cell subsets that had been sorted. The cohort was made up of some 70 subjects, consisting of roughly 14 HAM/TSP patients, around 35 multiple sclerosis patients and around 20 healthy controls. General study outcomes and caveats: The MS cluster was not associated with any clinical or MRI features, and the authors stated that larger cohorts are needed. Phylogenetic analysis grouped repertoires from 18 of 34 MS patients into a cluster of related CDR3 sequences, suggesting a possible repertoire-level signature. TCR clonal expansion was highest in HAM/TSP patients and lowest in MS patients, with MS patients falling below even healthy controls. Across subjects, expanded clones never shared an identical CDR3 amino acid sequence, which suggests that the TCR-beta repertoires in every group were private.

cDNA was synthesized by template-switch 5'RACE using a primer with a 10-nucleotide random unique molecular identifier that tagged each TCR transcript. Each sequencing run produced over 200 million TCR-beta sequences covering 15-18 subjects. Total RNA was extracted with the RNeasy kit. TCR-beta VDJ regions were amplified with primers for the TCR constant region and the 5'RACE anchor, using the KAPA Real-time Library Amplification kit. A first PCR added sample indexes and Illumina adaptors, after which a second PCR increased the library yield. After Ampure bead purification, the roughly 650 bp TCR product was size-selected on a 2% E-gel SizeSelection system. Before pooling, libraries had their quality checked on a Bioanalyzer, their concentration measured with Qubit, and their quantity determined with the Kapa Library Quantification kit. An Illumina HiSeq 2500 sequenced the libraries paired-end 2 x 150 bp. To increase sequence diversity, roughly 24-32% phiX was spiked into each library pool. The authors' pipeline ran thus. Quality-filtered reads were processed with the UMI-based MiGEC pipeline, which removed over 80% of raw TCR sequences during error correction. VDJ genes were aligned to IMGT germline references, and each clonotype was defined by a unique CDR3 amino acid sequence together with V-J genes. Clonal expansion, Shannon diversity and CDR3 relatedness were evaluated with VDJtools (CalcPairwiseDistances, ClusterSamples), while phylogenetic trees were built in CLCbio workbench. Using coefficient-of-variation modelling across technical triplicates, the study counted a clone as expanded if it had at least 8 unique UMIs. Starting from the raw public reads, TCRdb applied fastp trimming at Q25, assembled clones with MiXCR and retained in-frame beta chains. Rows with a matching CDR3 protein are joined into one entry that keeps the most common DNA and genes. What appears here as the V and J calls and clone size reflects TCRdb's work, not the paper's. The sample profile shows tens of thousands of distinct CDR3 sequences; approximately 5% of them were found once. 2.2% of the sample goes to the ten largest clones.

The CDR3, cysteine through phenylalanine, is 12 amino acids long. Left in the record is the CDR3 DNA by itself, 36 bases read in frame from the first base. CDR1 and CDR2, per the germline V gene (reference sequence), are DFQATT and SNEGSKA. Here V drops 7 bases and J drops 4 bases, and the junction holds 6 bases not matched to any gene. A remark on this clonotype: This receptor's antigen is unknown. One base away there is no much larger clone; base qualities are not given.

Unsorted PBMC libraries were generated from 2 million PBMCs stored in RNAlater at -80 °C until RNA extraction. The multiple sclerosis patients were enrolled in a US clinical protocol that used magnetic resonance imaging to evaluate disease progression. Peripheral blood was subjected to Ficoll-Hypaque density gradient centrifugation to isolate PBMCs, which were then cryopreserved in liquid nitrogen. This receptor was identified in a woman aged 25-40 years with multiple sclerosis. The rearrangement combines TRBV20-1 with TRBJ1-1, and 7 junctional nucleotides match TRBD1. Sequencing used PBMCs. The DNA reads TGCAGTGACAGGGGAGGGAGCACTGAAGCTTTCTTT. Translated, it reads CSDRGGSTEAFF.